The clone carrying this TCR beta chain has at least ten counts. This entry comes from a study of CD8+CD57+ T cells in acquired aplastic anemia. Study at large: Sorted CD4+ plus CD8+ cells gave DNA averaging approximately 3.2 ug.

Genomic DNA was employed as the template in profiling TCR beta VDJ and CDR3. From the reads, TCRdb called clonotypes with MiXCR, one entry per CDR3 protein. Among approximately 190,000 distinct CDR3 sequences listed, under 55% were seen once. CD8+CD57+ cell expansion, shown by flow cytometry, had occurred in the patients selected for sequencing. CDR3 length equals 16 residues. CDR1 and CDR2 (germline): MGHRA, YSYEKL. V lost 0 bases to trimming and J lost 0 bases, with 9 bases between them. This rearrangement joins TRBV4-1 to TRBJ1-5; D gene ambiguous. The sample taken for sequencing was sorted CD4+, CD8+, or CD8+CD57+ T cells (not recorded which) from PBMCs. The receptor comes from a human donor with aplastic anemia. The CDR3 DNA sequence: TGCGCCAGCAGCCAAGAATGGAGCTATAGCAATCAGCCCCAGCATTTT. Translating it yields CASSQEWSYSNQPQHF.